This T cell receptor (beta chain) came from a study of response to subunit inactivated influenza vaccine. MiXCR was run by TCRdb on the RT-PCR reads, yielding one entry per CDR3 protein. The repertoire consists of hundreds of thousands of distinct CDR3 sequences, with roughly 10% occurring once and the leading ten covering roughly 10%. Study-wide results and caveats: Seasonal influenza vaccination, on each occasion, was suggested by the authors to recruit few new T cells.

Germline CDR1 SQVTM, CDR2 ANQGSEA. This CDR3 is 13 amino acids long. V dropped 2 bases and J dropped 7 bases, with 15 bases sitting between them. About this clonotype: Its matching antigen is unknown.

Sequenced here: PBMCs from blood, sampled on the day of vaccination. The J gene is TRBJ2-7, the V gene TRBV29-1, with D tentatively TRBD1 (5 bases). The source is a man aged 45-65 years who received an inactivated influenza vaccine. CDR3 region: CSVESYDRLEQYF. In DNA, the CDR3 is TGCAGCGTTGAAAGCTACGACAGATTGGAGCAGTACTTC.